This entry lists 19 T cell receptor beta chains sequenced from one sample in a study of cytomegalovirus exposure and HLA in healthy donors. PCR was performed using 60 Vbeta and 13 Jbeta primers. Clones were sequenced by immunoSEQ multiplex PCR, and TCRdb holds only the in-frame ones, with some missing. This sample carries about 130,000 clones, 65% to 75% of them seen once, and the ten largest clones take around 6.6%. Sequencing was performed on PBMCs. The receptor source for this set is a middle-aged man in good health and CMV-seropositive.

The V call is TRBV5-8, the J call TRBJ2-5, with TRBD2 matching over 7 bases. CDR1 is SGHTS and CDR2 is YDEGEE in the germline V gene. Trimming removed 6 bases from V and 5 bases from J; junction bases left unmatched: 10. This CDR3 region has 14 residues. The CDR3 loop is CASTAGQGGETQYF. The CDR3 DNA follows: TGTGCCAGCACCGCCGGTCAGGGAGGGGAGACCCAGTACTTC.

As DNA, the CDR3 is TGTGCCAGCAGCTTAGGGGGGACTAGCGTCCCCTACGAGCAGTACTTC. This codes for CASSLGGTSVPYEQYF. This chain connects TRBV7-2 to TRBJ2-7; 10 nucleotides align to TRBD2. V lost 1 base and J lost 2; bases outside the gene matches: 5. The length of the CDR3 is 16 residues. Germline V gene sequence: CDR1 SGHTA, CDR2 FQGNSA.

This sequence joins TRBV7-9 and TRBJ1-3; possibly TRBD1 for D (5 bases). The V end was cut by 5 bases, the J end by 2 bases, with 10 bases between. The CDR3 contains 14 residues. Germline V gives CDR1 SEHNR, CDR2 FQNEAQ (reference sequence). The CDR3 sequence: CASSPDSTGNTIYF. The CDR3 bases are TGTGCCAGCAGCCCCGACAGCACTGGAAACACCATATATTTT.

V is TRBV18 and J is TRBJ2-5; D not certain. The CDR3 totals 13 residues. Germline CDR1 reads KGHSH; CDR2 reads LQKENI. The ends were cut back, 2 bases at V and 5 bases at J, with 9 bases in the middle. CDR3 amino acids: CASSPFFSETQYF. For the CDR3, the DNA is TGTGCCAGCTCACCATTTTTCTCCGAGACCCAGTACTTC.

V gene TRBV10-2 combines with J gene TRBJ1-4, with D maybe TRBD1 (6 bases). V was pared by 2 bases and J by 8 bases, with 15 bases between. CDR1 is WSHSY and CDR2 is SAAADI in the germline V gene. The CDR3 extends over 15 amino acids. Written as DNA, the CDR3 is TGCGCCAGCAGTGAGATGAGGGGGGGCGAGGAAAAACTGTTTTTT. Its protein product is CASSEMRGGEEKLFF.

The chain carries TRBV19 and TRBJ2-7; a possible D gene is TRBD1 (7 bases). The CDR3 has 16 residues. Germline V gene sequence: CDR1 LNHDA, CDR2 SQIVND (reference sequence). The V end lost 10 bases, the J end lost 2 bases, and 24 bases lay between the germline ends. The CDR3 DNA reads TGTGCCACCTCGGAGGGGGCACAGGGGATCACCTACGAGCAGTACTTC. This gives the protein CATSEGAQGITYEQYF.

Written as DNA, the CDR3 is TGTGCCAGCAGTTACTCGGCAGGGTCAGGGACCCTCCACTTT. Protein: CASSYSAGSGTLHF. The chain combines TRBV6-5 with TRBJ1-6; D might be TRBD1 (5 bases). The germline V gene has CDR1 MNHEY and CDR2 SVGAGI. Trimming removed 0 bases from V and 14 bases from J, with 14 bases in between. The CDR3 consists of 14 residues.

The chain has TRBV6-5 and TRBJ2-3; 7 positions match TRBD1. CDR1 and CDR2 (germline): MNHEY, SVGAGI. The CDR3 has 15 residues. V lost 3 bases to trimming and J lost 2 bases; unmatched junction nucleotides: 5. CDR3 loop: CASSYTGAYTDTQYF. The CDR3 region has the DNA TGTGCCAGCAGTTATACAGGGGCCTACACAGATACGCAGTATTTT.

The chain combines TRBV28 with TRBJ1-5; a possible D gene is TRBD1 (6 bases). The length of the CDR3 is 16 residues. Germline CDR1 reads MDHEN; CDR2 reads SYDVKM. V lost 5 bases to trimming and J lost 3 bases, with 17 bases between them. The CDR3 DNA is TGTGCCAGCAGTCCCACGGGGGGGCTAGACAATCAGCCCCAGCATTTT. It encodes CASSPTGGLDNQPQHF.

V is TRBV19 and J is TRBJ1-4, with 8 bases fitting TRBD1. With 5 bases clipped from V and 11 bases from J, the junction kept 25 bases outside the gene matches. Looked up from germline, CDR1 is LNHDA and CDR2 is SQIVND (reference sequence). The CDR3 length is 19 residues. In nucleotides, the CDR3 is TGTGCCAGTAGTTACCGGGGACAGGTTCGTGAATTGAAACTGTATAAACTGTTTTTT. This encodes CASSYRGQVRELKLYKLFF.

This clone showed up just a few times. This chain joins TRBV4-1 and TRBJ2-7, with 11 bases aligning to TRBD1. Germline lookup yields CDR1 MGHRA and CDR2 YSYEKL. The CDR3 is made up of 15 amino acids. V lost 5 bases to trimming and J lost 3 bases; unmatched junction nucleotides: 6. As DNA, the CDR3 is TGCGCCAGCAGCGCCGGACAGGGGGCGATCTACGAGCAGTACTTC. It is translated as CASSAGQGAIYEQYF.

This clone was observed a single time. The genes are TRBV19 and TRBJ2-1; a possible D gene is TRBD1 (5 bases). V was clipped by 5 bases and J by 6 bases, with 14 bases between them. The CDR3 spans 14 residues. Germline V gene sequence: CDR1 LNHDA, CDR2 SQIVND (reference sequence). CDR3 DNA: TGTGCCAGTAGTTCCTCGACAGTAACCAATGAGCAGTTCTTC. It is translated as CASSSSTVTNEQFF.

CDR3 amino acids: CASSSGRDNSYEQYF. The CDR3 nucleotides are TGTGCCAGCAGTTCCGGAAGGGACAACTCCTACGAGCAGTACTTC. This sequence joins TRBV6-6 and TRBJ2-7; TRBD1 is a possible D gene (6 bases). The germline V gene has CDR1 MNHNY and CDR2 SVGAGI (reference sequence). The CDR3 loop spans 15 amino acids. Trimming took 4 bases from V and 0 from J, leaving 13 bases between them.

The chain couples TRBV6-5 to TRBJ2-5, with TRBD1 matching over 10 bases. The DNA end favors TRBJ2-7, so the J call may be wrong. This CDR3 has 15 amino acids. Germline V gene data show CDR1 as MNHEY and CDR2 as SVGAGI. The CDR3 bases are TGTGCCAGCAGACTGACAGGGGGCGGTTTATACGAGCAGTACTTC. Translation gives CASRLTGGGLYEQYF.

The rearrangement links TRBV5-1 to TRBJ2-3; D is uncertain. In germline, CDR1 is SGHRS, CDR2 YFSETQ. The CDR3 loop spans 14 amino acids. Trimming took off 6 bases at V and 2 bases at J, with 13 bases between the two ends. CDR3 loop: CASIDGRYTDTQYF. The CDR3 DNA sequence: TGCGCCAGCATTGACGGCAGGTACACAGATACGCAGTATTTT.

The J gene is TRBJ1-4, the V gene TRBV15; D is possibly TRBD1 (5 bases). The CDR3 is 17 amino acids. Germline V gene sequence: CDR1 LNHNV, CDR2 YYDKDF (reference sequence). Trimming took 3 bases from V and 0 from J, leaving 14 bases between them. CDR3 coding DNA: TGTGCCACCAGCAGGGGGCAAGGGGAAGCAACTAATGAAAAACTGTTTTTT. This gives the protein CATSRGQGEATNEKLFF.

The rearrangement uses TRBV25-1 and TRBJ2-7; D is unclear. Trimming removed 4 bases at V and 3 bases at J, with 7 bases between. This CDR3 has 12 residues. Germline V CDR1 and CDR2: MGHDK, SYGVNS. CDR3 region: CASSASGYEQYF. As DNA, the CDR3 is TGTGCCAGCAGTGCTAGTGGCTACGAGCAGTACTTC.

This rearrangement joins TRBV28 to TRBJ1-2; D is unclear. Germline V gene lookup returns CDR1 MDHEN and CDR2 SYDVKM. The CDR3 extends over 16 amino acids. V was cut by 2 bases and J by 4 bases, with 17 bases left in between. CDR3 amino acids: CASSLTPVLEGYGYTF. In nucleotides, the CDR3 is TGTGCCAGCAGTTTAACTCCAGTTTTGGAGGGCTATGGCTACACCTTC.

The chain links TRBV27 to TRBJ2-3; 8 bases are a match to TRBD1. This CDR3 region has 14 residues. Germline assignment: CDR1 MNHEY and CDR2 SMNVEV (reference sequence). Trimming took 4 bases from V and 6 from J; bases not matched to a gene: 6. CDR3 amino acids: CASSSRGRPDTQYF. The CDR3 DNA sequence: TGTGCCAGCAGTTCCAGGGGGCGCCCCGATACGCAGTATTTT.